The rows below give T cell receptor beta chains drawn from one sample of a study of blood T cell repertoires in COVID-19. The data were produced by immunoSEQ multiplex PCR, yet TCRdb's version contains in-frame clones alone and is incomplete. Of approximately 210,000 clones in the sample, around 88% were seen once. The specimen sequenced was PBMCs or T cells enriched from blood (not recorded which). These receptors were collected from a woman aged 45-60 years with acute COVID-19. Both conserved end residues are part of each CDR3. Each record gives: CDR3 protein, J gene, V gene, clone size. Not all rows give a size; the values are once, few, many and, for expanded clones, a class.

CDR3 protein: CATSARGQIYNEQFF
J gene: TRBJ2-1
V gene: TRBV24-1
clone size: NA

CDR3 protein: CASSQLAGGGYEQFF
J gene: TRBJ2-1
V gene: TRBV4-3
clone size: NA

CDR3 protein: CATGTGQNSPLHF
J gene: TRBJ1-6
V gene: TRBV10-3
clone size: few

CDR3 protein: CASSLSGGNGYTF
J gene: TRBJ1-2
V gene: TRBV28
clone size: NA

CDR3 protein: CASSSPGREETQYF
J gene: TRBJ2-5
V gene: TRBV28
clone size: NA

CDR3 protein: CASSLGGTPGANVLTF
J gene: TRBJ2-6
V gene: TRBV5-6
clone size: NA

CDR3 protein: CASSQAGGDSSYEQYF
J gene: TRBJ2-7
V gene: TRBV23-1
clone size: NA

CDR3 protein: CASRGQLVRNQPQHF
J gene: TRBJ1-5
V gene: TRBV28
clone size: few

CDR3 protein: CATSRDHNDREYETQYF
J gene: TRBJ2-5
V gene: TRBV15
clone size: NA

CDR3 protein: CAWSVLAVGTDTQYF
J gene: TRBJ2-3
V gene: TRBV30
clone size: NA

CDR3 protein: CAISTGTGGQGPQHF
J gene: TRBJ1-5
V gene: TRBV10-3
clone size: few

CDR3 protein: CASSFGVGYTF
J gene: TRBJ1-2
V gene: TRBV5-4
clone size: NA

CDR3 protein: CASSPDRGLNYEQYF
J gene: TRBJ2-7
V gene: TRBV5-1
clone size: NA

CDR3 protein: CASSQLTGTSGGPNYNEQFF
J gene: TRBJ2-1
V gene: TRBV3-1/TRBV3-2
clone size: NA

CDR3 protein: CASSFGTTYNEQFF
J gene: TRBJ2-1
V gene: TRBV5-6
clone size: NA

CDR3 protein: CASSSDNIRNEQFF
J gene: TRBJ2-1
V gene: TRBV7-2
clone size: once

CDR3 protein: CASSAGQGAYGNTIYF
J gene: TRBJ1-3
V gene: TRBV7-3
clone size: NA

CDR3 protein: CASSQRLANDLRSYEQYF
J gene: TRBJ2-7
V gene: TRBV4-3
clone size: NA

CDR3 protein: CASSLVQGWTEAFF
J gene: TRBJ1-1
V gene: TRBV7-9
clone size: few

CDR3 protein: CAWQGQPYEQYF
J gene: TRBJ2-7
V gene: TRBV30
clone size: NA

CDR3 protein: CASSRYRAPSNQPQHF
J gene: TRBJ1-5
V gene: TRBV28
clone size: NA

CDR3 protein: CSVVTGPGKQYF
J gene: TRBJ2-7
V gene: TRBV29-1
clone size: NA

CDR3 protein: CASSIMGGGTEAFF
J gene: TRBJ1-1
V gene: TRBV19
clone size: NA

CDR3 protein: CASSPREGTYGYTF
J gene: TRBJ1-2
V gene: TRBV6-5
clone size: once

CDR3 protein: CASSPEGEIEKLFF
J gene: TRBJ1-4
V gene: TRBV7-9
clone size: NA

CDR3 protein: CASSVGNSYNEQFF
J gene: TRBJ2-1
V gene: TRBV5-1
clone size: NA

CDR3 protein: CASSRQLLGYTF
J gene: TRBJ1-2
V gene: TRBV6-2/TRBV6-3
clone size: NA

CDR3 protein: CATSRGGGGSYEQYF
J gene: TRBJ2-7
V gene: TRBV15
clone size: NA

CDR3 protein: CASSLVTSGQETQYF
J gene: TRBJ2-5
V gene: TRBV7-9
clone size: NA

CDR3 protein: CASSLIPSSYNEQFF
J gene: TRBJ2-1
V gene: TRBV7-7
clone size: NA

CDR3 protein: CASSYRTGGGYGYTF
J gene: TRBJ1-2
V gene: TRBV6-5
clone size: NA

CDR3 protein: CASRWGAGEYEQYF
J gene: TRBJ2-7
V gene: TRBV27
clone size: NA

CDR3 protein: CASSPRFGPQETQYF
J gene: TRBJ2-5
V gene: TRBV3-1/TRBV3-2
clone size: NA

CDR3 protein: CASSPTSVHNEQFF
J gene: TRBJ2-1
V gene: TRBV18
clone size: once

CDR3 protein: CASSARGGNTIYF
J gene: TRBJ1-3
V gene: TRBV28
clone size: NA

CDR3 protein: CASSFLREQFF
J gene: TRBJ2-1
V gene: TRBV27
clone size: once

CDR3 protein: CASSGSRDYEQYF
J gene: TRBJ2-7
V gene: TRBV18
clone size: NA

CDR3 protein: CASSFPLAGTYTDTQYF
J gene: TRBJ2-3
V gene: TRBV28
clone size: NA

CDR3 protein: CASSHSDRNEQYF
J gene: TRBJ2-7
V gene: TRBV3-1/TRBV3-2
clone size: NA

CDR3 protein: CASSSLAGVETQYF
J gene: TRBJ2-5
V gene: TRBV11-2
clone size: NA

CDR3 protein: CASWLSGSKTQYF
J gene: TRBJ2-5
V gene: TRBV28
clone size: NA

CDR3 protein: CASSPTPPTDWNQPQHF
J gene: TRBJ1-5
V gene: TRBV7-8
clone size: NA

CDR3 protein: CASSQAQGLGLTDTQYF
J gene: TRBJ2-3
V gene: TRBV3-1/TRBV3-2
clone size: NA

CDR3 protein: CASIAAGGTNEKLFF
J gene: TRBJ1-4
V gene: TRBV28
clone size: NA

CDR3 protein: CASSYDMGDYGYTF
J gene: TRBJ1-2
V gene: TRBV5-4
clone size: NA

CDR3 protein: CASSVGLGGRREQYF
J gene: TRBJ2-7
V gene: TRBV9
clone size: NA

CDR3 protein: CASGPGTSGTNEQFF
J gene: TRBJ2-1
V gene: TRBV6-4
clone size: NA

CDR3 protein: CASSYRQGVDTQYF
J gene: TRBJ2-3
V gene: TRBV5-5
clone size: NA

CDR3 protein: CASSGRTIPGYTF
J gene: TRBJ1-2
V gene: TRBV7-2
clone size: NA

CDR3 protein: CAAGTGVSPLHF
J gene: TRBJ1-6
V gene: TRBV5-4
clone size: NA

CDR3 protein: CASSPSGTRNEKLFF
J gene: TRBJ1-4
V gene: TRBV3-1/TRBV3-2
clone size: once

CDR3 protein: CASSLGLANTYEQYF
J gene: TRBJ2-7
V gene: TRBV5-1
clone size: NA

CDR3 protein: CASSQESSGRADTQYF
J gene: TRBJ2-3
V gene: TRBV3-1/TRBV3-2
clone size: NA

CDR3 protein: CASSIDNTGSFGYTF
J gene: TRBJ1-2
V gene: TRBV19
clone size: NA

CDR3 protein: CASSLEAGAADTQYF
J gene: TRBJ2-3
V gene: TRBV7-2
clone size: NA

CDR3 protein: CASSSLAGAGYEQYF
J gene: TRBJ2-7
V gene: TRBV5-1
clone size: NA

CDR3 protein: CASSYSDRGSTSGRREQYF
J gene: TRBJ2-7
V gene: TRBV6-7
clone size: NA

CDR3 protein: CASSTTGGYGYTF
J gene: TRBJ1-2
V gene: TRBV12-3/TRBV12-4
clone size: NA

CDR3 protein: CASSPPAGTYEQYF
J gene: TRBJ2-7
V gene: TRBV28
clone size: once